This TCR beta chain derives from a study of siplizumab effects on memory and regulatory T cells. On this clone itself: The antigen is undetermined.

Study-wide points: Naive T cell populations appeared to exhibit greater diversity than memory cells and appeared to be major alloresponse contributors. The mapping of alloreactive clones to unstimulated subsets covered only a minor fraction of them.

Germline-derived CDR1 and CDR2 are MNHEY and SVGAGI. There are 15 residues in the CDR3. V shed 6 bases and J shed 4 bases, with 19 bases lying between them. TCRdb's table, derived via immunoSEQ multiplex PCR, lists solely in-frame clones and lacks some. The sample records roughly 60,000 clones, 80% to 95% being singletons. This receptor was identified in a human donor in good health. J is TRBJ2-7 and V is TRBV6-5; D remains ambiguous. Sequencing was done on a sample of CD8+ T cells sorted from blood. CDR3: CASSRTVTARYEQYF. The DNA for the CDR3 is TGTGCCAGCAGCCGCACGGTCACAGCGAGATACGAGCAGTACTTC.